The 29 T cell receptor beta chains given below trace back to one sample, sequenced in a study of blood T cell repertoires in COVID-19. Here immunoSEQ multiplex PCR was the method, and the copy in TCRdb shows in-frame clones only, minus some. This table has around 150,000 clones, about 93% appearing once. Material for sequencing was peripheral blood. These receptors all stem from a woman between 45 and 60 years old with acute or convalescent COVID-19.

This clone showed up just once. J is TRBJ2-1 and V is TRBV7-8; the match to TRBD2 covers 11 bases. Per germline, CDR1 SGHVS and CDR2 FQNEAQ. V was pared by 0 bases and J by 5 bases, with 0 bases of the junction left unmatched. CDR3 size: 15 residues. The CDR3, as DNA: TGTGCCAGCAGCTTAGCACTAGCGGGAGACAATGAGCAGTTCTTC. Amino acid sequence: CASSLALAGDNEQFF.

V and J are TRBV25-1 and TRBJ2-2, with 8 bases fitting TRBD1. CDR3 size: 14 residues. Looked up from germline, CDR1 is MGHDK and CDR2 is SYGVNS. V lost 3 bases to trimming and J lost 3 bases; unmatched junction nucleotides: 0. Written as DNA, the CDR3 is TGTGCCAGCAGTGAGGACAGGGACACCGGGGAGCTGTTTTTT. Translation: CASSEDRDTGELFF.

V usage is TRBV2 and J usage is TRBJ1-1; no clear D gene. This CDR3 region has 12 residues. CDR1 is SNHLY and CDR2 is FYNNEI in the germline V gene. The germline V and J ends were trimmed by 8 bases and 5 bases, with 12 bases remaining between them. CDR3 nucleotide sequence: TGTGCCAGCGGACTCGTCTGGACTGAAGCTTTCTTT. Amino acids: CASGLVWTEAFF.

The chain's CDR3 is CASSQQGWSTEAFF. The CDR3 DNA reads as TGTGCCAGCAGCCAACAGGGGTGGAGTACTGAAGCTTTCTTT. V is TRBV9 and J is TRBJ1-1, with 7 bases fitting TRBD1. The germline V gene has CDR1 SGDLS and CDR2 YYNGEE. The J segment lost 5 bases and the V segment lost 4 bases, leaving 8 bases of the junction unmatched. The CDR3 covers 14 residues.

The chain carries TRBV28 and TRBJ1-1; D is uncertain. The germline CDR1 and CDR2 sequences are MDHEN and SYDVKM. This CDR3 has 11 residues. V was shortened by 1 base and J by 11 bases, with 8 bases between the two germline ends. In DNA form, the CDR3 reads TGTGCCAGCAGTTTATACCGGGAGGCTTTCTTT. Translating it yields CASSLYREAFF.

This rearrangement joins TRBV30 to TRBJ2-5; 7 nucleotides line up with TRBD1. This CDR3 region has 14 residues. Germline V gives CDR1 GTSNPN, CDR2 SVGIG (reference sequence). V shed 2 bases and J 1 base; nucleotides not matched to a gene: 4. The CDR3 DNA reads as TGTGCCTGGAGTCGAGACAGGGCCCAAGAGACCCAGTACTTC. It yields the protein CAWSRDRAQETQYF.

This chain uses TRBV9 with TRBJ2-2, with 12 bases fitting TRBD2. The CDR3 is made up of 19 amino acids. After removal of 2 bases from V and 1 base from J, the junction contained 9 bases not matched to a gene. CDR1 and CDR2 from the germline V gene are SGDLS and YYNGEE. CDR3 residues: CASSVPLLAGGLNTGELFF. In DNA form, the CDR3 reads TGTGCCAGCAGCGTCCCTCTACTAGCGGGGGGACTGAACACCGGGGAGCTGTTTTTT.

This chain links TRBV7-9 with TRBJ1-6, with 7 bases identical to TRBD1. This CDR3 is 14 amino acids long. CDR1 and CDR2 from the germline V gene are SEHNR and FQNEAQ (reference sequence). The J segment lost 9 bases and the V segment lost 5 bases, leaving 7 bases of the junction unmatched. CDR3 region: CASSPNTGASPLHF. CDR3 DNA sequence: TGTGCCAGCAGCCCTAATACAGGGGCTTCACCCCTCCACTTT.

The chain has TRBV11-2 and TRBJ1-6, with D unclear. Trimming left V 1 base short and J 3 bases short, with 7 bases between. This CDR3 has 15 amino acids. The germline V gene has CDR1 SGHAT and CDR2 FQNNGV. The CDR3 loop reads CASSLVRGYNSPLHF. In DNA form, the CDR3 reads TGTGCCAGCAGCTTAGTTCGGGGCTATAATTCACCCCTCCACTTT.

The genes are TRBV24-1 and TRBJ1-2; no clear D. V was trimmed by 3 bases and J by 4 bases, leaving 8 bases between them. This CDR3 has 13 amino acids. Germline V gene lookup returns CDR1 KGHDR and CDR2 SFDVKD. The CDR3 DNA is TGTGCCACCAGTGATCCCCCGTTCTATGGCTACACCTTC. It codes for CATSDPPFYGYTF.

The V call is TRBV7-2, the J call TRBJ1-1, with a possible D match to TRBD1 (6 bases). CDR1 is SGHTA and CDR2 is FQGNSA in the germline V gene. V lost 0 bases and J 1 base, leaving 9 bases between the germline ends. The CDR3 has 15 residues. The CDR3 loop reads CASSLAPTGNTEAFF. CDR3 DNA: TGTGCCAGCAGCTTAGCCCCGACAGGGAACACTGAAGCTTTCTTT.

This clone came up once. The chain joins TRBV9 to TRBJ2-7; D possibly corresponds to TRBD2 (5 bases). Germline assignment: CDR1 SGDLS and CDR2 YYNGEE. The V end was cut by 0 bases, the J end by 4 bases, with 11 bases between. The CDR3 spans 14 residues. CDR3 region: CASSVGGAEYEQYF. The DNA of the CDR3 is TGTGCCAGCAGCGTAGGGGGAGCCGAATACGAGCAGTACTTC.

Only one count was recorded for this clone. An end of the junction does not agree with germline; a read error may underlie this. The chain links TRBV6-5 to TRBJ1-2; possible D gene TRBD1, 5 bases. The CDR3 is made up of 14 amino acids. Germline V gene lookup returns CDR1 MNHEY and CDR2 SVGAGI. The chain's CDR3 is CASSPGLSIYGHTF. CDR3 coding DNA: TGTGCCAGCAGCCCGGGACTGTCGATCTATGGCCACACCTTC.

This sequence joins TRBV28 and TRBJ2-7; 7 positions agree with TRBD1. The V segment lost 7 bases and the J segment 3 bases; nucleotides outside the gene matches: 6. The CDR3 spans 13 residues. CDR1 and CDR2 from the germline V gene are MDHEN and SYDVKM. CDR3 region: CASTRQGSYEQYF. The CDR3 DNA reads as TGTGCCAGCACCAGACAGGGTAGCTACGAGCAGTACTTC.

The chain carries TRBV30 and TRBJ1-2; D is unresolved. CDR1 is GTSNPN, CDR2 SVGIG, per germline (reference sequence). The CDR3 contains 15 residues. V lost 7 bases to trimming and J lost 4 bases, with 22 bases between them. The CDR3 DNA follows: TGTGCCTTATCGGCAGAGGGCCGCATCGTCTATGGCTACACCTTC. Its translation: CALSAEGRIVYGYTF.

The chain couples TRBV6-5 to TRBJ2-7, with TRBD1 identical over 7 bases. Trimming took 7 bases from V and 3 from J; bases not matched to a gene: 12. Per germline, CDR1 MNHEY and CDR2 SVGAGI. The CDR3 has 15 amino acids. The CDR3 sequence: CASTIRTGQYYEQYF. CDR3 in DNA: TGTGCCAGCACTATCAGGACAGGCCAATACTACGAGCAGTACTTC.

The chain is built from TRBV5-1 and TRBJ2-2, with 8 bases matching TRBD2. This CDR3 is 18 amino acids long. Per germline, CDR1 SGHRS and CDR2 YFSETQ. Trimming cost V 5 bases and J 0 bases; bases outside gene matches: 12. The CDR3 region has the DNA TGCGCCAGCAGTCCGACTAGCGCGCCTGGAGCGAACACCGGGGAGCTGTTTTTT. Translation gives CASSPTSAPGANTGELFF.

The rearrangement links TRBV28 to TRBJ2-7; the match to TRBD1 covers 8 bases. Trimming at V came to 6 bases and at J to 2 bases, leaving 6 bases not matched to a gene. The CDR3 contains 14 residues. Per germline, CDR1 MDHEN and CDR2 SYDVKM. CDR3 sequence reads: CASSKTGATYEQYF. CDR3 coding DNA: TGTGCCAGCAGCAAGACAGGGGCGACCTACGAGCAGTACTTC.

The chain uses TRBV30 and TRBJ2-2; a weak D match, TRBD1 (5 bases). This CDR3 region has 13 residues. V was shortened by 5 bases and J by 0 bases, with 7 bases between the two germline ends. Germline CDR1 reads GTSNPN; CDR2 reads SVGIG (reference sequence). CDR3 sequence reads: CAWDSSNTGELFF. CDR3 in DNA: TGTGCCTGGGACAGTTCGAACACCGGGGAGCTGTTTTTT. The complete variable domain, with remaining parts taken from reference TRBV30 and TRBJ2-2, reads SQTIHQWPATLVQPVGSPLSLECTVEGTSNPNLYWYRQAAGRGLQLLFYSVGIGQISSEVPQNLSASRPQDRQFILSSKKLLLSDSGFYLCAWDSSNTGELFFGEGSRLTVL.

The genes are TRBV6-1 and TRBJ2-7; perhaps TRBD2 as D (6 bases). The V end was cut by 2 bases, the J end by 2 bases, with 19 bases between. The CDR3 spans 17 residues. Germline CDR1 and CDR2: MNHNS and SASEGT. CDR3 coding DNA: TGTGCCAGCAGTGAAAGCCACGGGAGCGTTTACCCCTACGAGCAGTACTTC. This encodes CASSESHGSVYPYEQYF.

This chain connects TRBV5-6 to TRBJ2-2, with 7 bases aligning to TRBD2. Trimming at V came to 6 bases and at J to 4 bases, leaving 6 bases not matched to a gene. Looked up from germline, CDR1 is SGHDT and CDR2 is YYEEEE. This CDR3 comprises 14 residues. This CDR3 is CASTLWGGTGELFF. CDR3 in DNA: TGTGCCAGCACCCTTTGGGGGGGCACCGGGGAGCTGTTTTTT.

The chain has TRBV5-1 and TRBJ1-1, with TRBD1 matching over 7 bases. This CDR3 has 13 amino acids. Per the germline V gene, CDR1 is SGHRS and CDR2 is YFSETQ. The trim removed 4 bases at V and 4 bases at J, leaving 4 bases unmatched. The CDR3 is CASSRGLGTEAFF. CDR3 DNA: TGCGCCAGCAGCAGGGGGCTGGGCACTGAAGCTTTCTTT. Full variable domain (remainder filled in from reference TRBV5-1 and TRBJ1-1): KAGVTQTPRYLIKTRGQQVTLSCSPISGHRSVSWYQQTPGQGLQFLFEYFSETQRNKGNFPGRFSGRQFSNSRSEMNVSTLELGDSALYLCASSRGLGTEAFFGQGTRLTVV.

This rearrangement joins TRBV28 to TRBJ1-1; D unresolved. The V gene's germline CDR1 is MDHEN and CDR2 SYDVKM. The CDR3 totals 11 residues. The V end was cut by 1 base, the J end by 7 bases, with 4 bases between. The CDR3 nucleotides are TGTGCCAGCAGTTTATACGGTGAAGCTTTCTTT. Encoded protein: CASSLYGEAFF.

The V and J genes are TRBV3-1 (or the pseudogene TRBV3-2) and TRBJ1-2; 8 bases match TRBD1. Germline lookup yields CDR1 LGHDT and CDR2 YNNKEL (reference sequence). The CDR3 extends over 14 amino acids. Trimming removed 1 base from V and 5 bases from J; junction bases left unmatched: 3. CDR3 DNA: TGTGCCAGCAGCCAAGTGACAGGGGCTTATGGCTACACCTTC. Amino acids: CASSQVTGAYGYTF.

The V gene is TRBV19, the J gene TRBJ1-2; no clear D gene. CDR1 is LNHDA and CDR2 is SQIVND in the germline V gene (reference sequence). CDR3 length: 16 residues. The germline V and J ends were trimmed by 3 bases and 2 bases, with 16 bases remaining between them. DNA of the CDR3: TGTGCCAGTAGTATTCTGAGGCAGCACCACAACTATGGCTACACCTTC. Translating it yields CASSILRQHHNYGYTF.

The chain uses TRBV4-1 and TRBJ1-6, with D possibly being TRBD1 (6 bases). V lost 0 bases, J lost 4 bases, and 13 bases lay in between. The CDR3 is 17 amino acids. Per the germline V gene, CDR1 is MGHRA and CDR2 is YSYEKL. CDR3 bases: TGCGCCAGCAGCCAAGATAAGTCCCAGGGGTATAATTCACCCCTCCACTTT. It codes for CASSQDKSQGYNSPLHF.

This chain uses TRBV27 with TRBJ1-2; tentative D call: TRBD1 (5 bases). Per germline, CDR1 MNHEY and CDR2 SMNVEV (reference sequence). Trimming took off 6 bases at V and 4 bases at J, with 21 bases between the two ends. This CDR3 region has 16 residues. The CDR3 region is CASSPTGEGIGYGYTF. Here the CDR3 DNA reads TGTGCCAGCAGCCCGACGGGGGAGGGTATCGGCTATGGCTACACCTTC.

The chain has TRBV2 and TRBJ1-2, with 7 bases that match TRBD1. The CDR3 totals 12 residues. Germline lookup yields CDR1 SNHLY and CDR2 FYNNEI. J gave up 4 bases and V 6 bases, and 2 bases lay outside the gene matches. In DNA form, the CDR3 reads TGTGCCAGCAGGAGGGACAGCTATGGCTACACCTTC. Translating gives CASRRDSYGYTF.

CDR3 coding DNA: TGTGCCAGTAGTTCCCGTCGCGGGGGCAGCCCAGGGGAGCAGTACTTC. Its translation: CASSSRRGGSPGEQYF. The chain has TRBV19 and TRBJ2-7; a weak D match, TRBD2 (7 bases). CDR1 and CDR2 from the germline V gene are LNHDA and SQIVND (reference sequence). The CDR3 consists of 16 residues. V was clipped by 5 bases and J by 7 bases, with 24 bases between them.